This TCR beta chain was captured by sequencing in a study of cytomegalovirus exposure and HLA in healthy donors. The germline V gene encodes CDR1 SGHTA and CDR2 FQGNSA. This CDR3 is 14 amino acids long. V lost 3 bases to trimming and J lost 4 bases, with 12 bases between them. 60 Vbeta and 13 Jbeta primers were used in PCR. The method was immunoSEQ multiplex PCR; TCRdb's version includes in-frame clones alone and lacks a portion of them. The table lists about 160,000 clones, roughly 87% of them singletons, with 4.1% in the top ten. Sequenced sample: PBMCs. The chain has TRBV7-2 and TRBJ2-5; tentative D call: TRBD2 (6 bases). The clonotype was recovered from a man between 45 and 60 years old in good health and CMV-seropositive. CDR3 amino acids: CASSLGLQGETQYF. The CDR3 coding sequence is TGTGCCAGCAGCTTGGGACTCCAGGGAGAGACCCAGTACTTC.